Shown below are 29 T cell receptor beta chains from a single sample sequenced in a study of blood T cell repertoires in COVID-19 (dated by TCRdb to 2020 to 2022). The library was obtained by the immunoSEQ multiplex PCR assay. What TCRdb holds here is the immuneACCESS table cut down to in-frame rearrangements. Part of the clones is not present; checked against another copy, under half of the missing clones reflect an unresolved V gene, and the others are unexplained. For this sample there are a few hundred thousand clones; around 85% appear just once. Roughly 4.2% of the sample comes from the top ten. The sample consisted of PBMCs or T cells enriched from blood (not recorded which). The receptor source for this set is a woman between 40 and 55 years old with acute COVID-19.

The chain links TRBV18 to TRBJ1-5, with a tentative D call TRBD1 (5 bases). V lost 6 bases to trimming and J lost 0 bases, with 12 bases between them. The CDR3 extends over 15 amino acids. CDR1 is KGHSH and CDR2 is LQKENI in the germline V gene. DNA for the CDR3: TGTGCCAGCTCTAGCTCACAGGATAGCAATCAGCCCCAGCATTTT. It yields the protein CASSSSQDSNQPQHF.

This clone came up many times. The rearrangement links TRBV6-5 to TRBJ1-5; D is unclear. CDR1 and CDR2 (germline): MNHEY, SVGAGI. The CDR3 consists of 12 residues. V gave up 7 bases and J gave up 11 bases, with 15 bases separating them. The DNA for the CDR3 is TGTGCCAGCAATCAACCCGCCGGGGCCCAGCATTTT. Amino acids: CASNQPAGAQHF.

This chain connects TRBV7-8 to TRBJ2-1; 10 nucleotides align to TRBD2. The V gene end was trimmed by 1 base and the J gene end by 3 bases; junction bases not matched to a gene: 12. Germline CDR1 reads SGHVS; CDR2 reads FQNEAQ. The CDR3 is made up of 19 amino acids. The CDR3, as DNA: TGTGCCAGCAGCTTAGATGTCGGCCTAGCGGGGGCCCTCTACAATGAGCAGTTCTTC. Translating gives CASSLDVGLAGALYNEQFF.

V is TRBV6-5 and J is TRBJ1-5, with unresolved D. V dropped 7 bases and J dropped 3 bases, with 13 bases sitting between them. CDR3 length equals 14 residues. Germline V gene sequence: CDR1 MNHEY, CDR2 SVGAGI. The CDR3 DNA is TGTGCCAGCACTCTGGTGGGCTACAATCAGCCCCAGCATTTT. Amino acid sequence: CASTLVGYNQPQHF.

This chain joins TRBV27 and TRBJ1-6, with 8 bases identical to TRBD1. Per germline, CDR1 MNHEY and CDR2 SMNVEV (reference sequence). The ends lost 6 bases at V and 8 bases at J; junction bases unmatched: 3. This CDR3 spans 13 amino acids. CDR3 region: CASRQTGDSPLHF. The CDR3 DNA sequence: TGTGCCAGCAGGCAGACAGGGGATTCACCCCTCCACTTT.

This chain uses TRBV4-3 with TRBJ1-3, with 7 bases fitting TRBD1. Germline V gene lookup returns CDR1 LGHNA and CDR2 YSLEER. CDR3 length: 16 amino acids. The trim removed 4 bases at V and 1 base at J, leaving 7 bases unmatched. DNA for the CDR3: TGCGCCAGCAGCCGCCGGGACAGTTTATCTGGAAACACCATATATTTT. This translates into CASSRRDSLSGNTIYF.

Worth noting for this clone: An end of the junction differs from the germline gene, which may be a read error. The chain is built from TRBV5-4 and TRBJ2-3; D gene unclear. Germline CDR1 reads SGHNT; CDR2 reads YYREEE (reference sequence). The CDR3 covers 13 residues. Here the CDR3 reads CASTLPSTDTQYF. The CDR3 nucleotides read TGTGCCAGCACCTTGCCCTCCACAGATACGCAGTATTTT.

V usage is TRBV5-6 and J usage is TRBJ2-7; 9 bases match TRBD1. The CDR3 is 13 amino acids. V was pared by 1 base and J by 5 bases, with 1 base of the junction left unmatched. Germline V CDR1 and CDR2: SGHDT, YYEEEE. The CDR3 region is CASSLTGGHEQYF. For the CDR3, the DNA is TGTGCCAGCAGCTTGACAGGGGGCCACGAGCAGTACTTC.

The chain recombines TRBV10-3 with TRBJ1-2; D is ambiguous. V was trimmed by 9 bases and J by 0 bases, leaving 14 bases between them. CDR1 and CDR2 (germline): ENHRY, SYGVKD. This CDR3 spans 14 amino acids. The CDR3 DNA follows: TGTGCCATAACGGACGGGAGCGCTAACTATGGCTACACCTTC. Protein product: CAITDGSANYGYTF.

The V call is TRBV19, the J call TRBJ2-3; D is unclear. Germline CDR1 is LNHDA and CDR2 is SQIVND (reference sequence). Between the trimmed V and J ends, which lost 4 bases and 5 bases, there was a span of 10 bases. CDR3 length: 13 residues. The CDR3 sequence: CASSKATEDTQYF. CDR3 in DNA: TGTGCCAGTAGTAAAGCGACCGAAGATACGCAGTATTTT.

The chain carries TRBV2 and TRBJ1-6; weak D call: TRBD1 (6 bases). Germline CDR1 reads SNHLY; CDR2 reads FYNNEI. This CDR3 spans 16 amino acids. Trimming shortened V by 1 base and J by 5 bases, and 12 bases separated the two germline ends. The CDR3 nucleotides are TGTGCCAGCAGTGAAGAGGGGGGGGCCAATAATTCACCCCTCCACTTT. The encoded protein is CASSEEGGANNSPLHF. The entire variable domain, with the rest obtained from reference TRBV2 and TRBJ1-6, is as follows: EPEVTQTPSHQVTQMGQEVILRCVPISNHLYFYWYRQILGQKVEFLVSFYNNEISEKSEIFDDQFSVERPDGSNFTLKIRSTKLEDSAMYFCASSEEGGANNSPLHFGNGTRLTVT.

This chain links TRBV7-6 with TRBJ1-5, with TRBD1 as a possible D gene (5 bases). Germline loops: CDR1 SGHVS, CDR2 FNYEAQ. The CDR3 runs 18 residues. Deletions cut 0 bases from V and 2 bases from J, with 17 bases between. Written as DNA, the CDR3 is TGTGCCAGCAGCTTAGCGGAGGCATGGGGAGGGGGCAATCAGCCCCAGCATTTT. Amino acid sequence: CASSLAEAWGGGNQPQHF.

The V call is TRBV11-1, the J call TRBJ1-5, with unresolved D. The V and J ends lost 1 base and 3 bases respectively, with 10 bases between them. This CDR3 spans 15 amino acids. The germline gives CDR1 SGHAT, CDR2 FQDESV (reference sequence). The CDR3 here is CASSLDGRTNQPQHF. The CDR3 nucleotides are TGTGCCAGCAGCTTAGATGGGAGAACCAATCAGCCCCAGCATTTT.

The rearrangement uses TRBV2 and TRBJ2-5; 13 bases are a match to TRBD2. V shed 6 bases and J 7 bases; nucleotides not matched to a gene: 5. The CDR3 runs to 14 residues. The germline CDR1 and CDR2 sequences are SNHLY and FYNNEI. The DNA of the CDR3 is TGTGCCAGCAGCGGACTAGCGGGAGTGGCGACCCAGTACTTC. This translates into CASSGLAGVATQYF.

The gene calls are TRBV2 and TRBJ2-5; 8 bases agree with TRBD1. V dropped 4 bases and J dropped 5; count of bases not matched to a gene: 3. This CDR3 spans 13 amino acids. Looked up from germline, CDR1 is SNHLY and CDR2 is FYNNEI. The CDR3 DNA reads TGTGCCAGCAGTGGCGACAGGGGTGAGACCCAGTACTTC. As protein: CASSGDRGETQYF. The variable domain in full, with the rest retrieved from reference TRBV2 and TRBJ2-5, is EPEVTQTPSHQVTQMGQEVILRCVPISNHLYFYWYRQILGQKVEFLVSFYNNEISEKSEIFDDQFSVERPDGSNFTLKIRSTKLEDSAMYFCASSGDRGETQYFGPGTRLLVL.

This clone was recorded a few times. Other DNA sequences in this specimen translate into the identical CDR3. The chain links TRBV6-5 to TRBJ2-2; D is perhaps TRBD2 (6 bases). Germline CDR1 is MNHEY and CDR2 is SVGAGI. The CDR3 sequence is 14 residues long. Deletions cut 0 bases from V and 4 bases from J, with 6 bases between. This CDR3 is CASSYSGGTGELFF. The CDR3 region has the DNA TGTGCCAGCAGTTACTCGGGGGGCACCGGGGAGCTGTTTTTT.

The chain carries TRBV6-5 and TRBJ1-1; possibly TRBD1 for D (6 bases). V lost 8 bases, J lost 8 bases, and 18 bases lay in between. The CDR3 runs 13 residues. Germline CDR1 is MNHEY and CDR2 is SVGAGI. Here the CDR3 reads CASSSGASEEAFF. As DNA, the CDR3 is TGTGCCAGCTCCTCAGGGGCGTCTGAGGAAGCTTTCTTT.

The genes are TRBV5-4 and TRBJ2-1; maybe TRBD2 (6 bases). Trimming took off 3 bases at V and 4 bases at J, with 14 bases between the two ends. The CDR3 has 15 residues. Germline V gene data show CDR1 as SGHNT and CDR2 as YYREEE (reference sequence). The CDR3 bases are TGTGCCAGCAGCTCCCCGGGGGTCTCTTACAATGAGCAGTTCTTC. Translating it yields CASSSPGVSYNEQFF.

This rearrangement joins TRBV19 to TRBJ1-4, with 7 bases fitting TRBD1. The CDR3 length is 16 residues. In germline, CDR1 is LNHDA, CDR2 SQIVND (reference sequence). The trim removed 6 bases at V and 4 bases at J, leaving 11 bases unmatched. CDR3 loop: CASRNIVGQLNEKLFF. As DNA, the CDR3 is TGTGCCAGTAGGAACATCGTGGGACAGCTTAATGAAAAACTGTTTTTT.

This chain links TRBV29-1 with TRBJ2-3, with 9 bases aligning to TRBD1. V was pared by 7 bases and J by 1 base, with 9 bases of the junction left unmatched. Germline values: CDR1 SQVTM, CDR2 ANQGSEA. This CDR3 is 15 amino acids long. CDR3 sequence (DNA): TGCAGCGCGGAAAGGGACAGGGTAGGCACAGATACGCAGTATTTT. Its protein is CSAERDRVGTDTQYF.

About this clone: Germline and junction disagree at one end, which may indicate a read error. DNA of the CDR3: TGTGCTAGTGGTTTGGTAAAGGGACATCCCCTCTTT. Its translation: CASGLVKGHPLF. The chain uses TRBV12-5 and TRBJ1-1, with TRBD1 as a possible D gene (6 bases). Germline V gene data show CDR1 as LGHNT and CDR2 as FRNRAP. The CDR3 loop spans 12 amino acids.

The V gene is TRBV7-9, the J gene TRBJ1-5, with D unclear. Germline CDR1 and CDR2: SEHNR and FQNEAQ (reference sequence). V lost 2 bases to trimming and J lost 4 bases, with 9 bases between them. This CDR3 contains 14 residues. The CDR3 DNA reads TGTGCCAGCAGCTTAATGGGCAAGAATCAGCCCCAGCATTTT. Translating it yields CASSLMGKNQPQHF.

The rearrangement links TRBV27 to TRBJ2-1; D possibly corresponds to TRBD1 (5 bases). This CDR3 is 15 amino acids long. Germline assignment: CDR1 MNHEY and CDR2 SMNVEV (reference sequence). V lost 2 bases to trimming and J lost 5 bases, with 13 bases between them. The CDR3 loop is CASSLKGFPNNEQFF. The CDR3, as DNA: TGTGCCAGCAGTTTAAAGGGGTTCCCCAACAATGAGCAGTTCTTC.

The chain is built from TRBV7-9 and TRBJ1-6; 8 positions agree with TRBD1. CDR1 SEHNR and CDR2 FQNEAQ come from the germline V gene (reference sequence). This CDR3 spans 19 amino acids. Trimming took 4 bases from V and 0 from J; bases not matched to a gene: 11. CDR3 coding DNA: TGTGCCAGCAGCTCCGGGGGCGGACAGGGAAGCTCCTATAATTCACCCCTCCACTTT. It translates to CASSSGGGQGSSYNSPLHF.

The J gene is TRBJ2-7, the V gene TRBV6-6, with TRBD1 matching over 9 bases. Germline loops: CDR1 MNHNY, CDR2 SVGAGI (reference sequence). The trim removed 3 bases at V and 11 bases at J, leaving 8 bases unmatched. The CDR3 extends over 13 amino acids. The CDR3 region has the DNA TGTGCCAGCAGTTATGGACAGGGGACCTGGGAGTACTTC. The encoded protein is CASSYGQGTWEYF.

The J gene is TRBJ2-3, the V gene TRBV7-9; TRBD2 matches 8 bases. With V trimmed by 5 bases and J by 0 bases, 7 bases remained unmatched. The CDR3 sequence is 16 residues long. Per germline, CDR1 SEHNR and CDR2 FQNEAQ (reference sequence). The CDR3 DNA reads TGTGCCAGCAGCCCACGACTAGCGACTAGCACAGATACGCAGTATTTT. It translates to CASSPRLATSTDTQYF.

The CDR3 nucleotides are TGTGCCAGCAGCTTGCGCGCGGGGGACACCGGGGAGCTGTTTTTT. Its translation: CASSLRAGDTGELFF. The V gene is TRBV5-4, the J gene TRBJ2-2; 7 bases agree with TRBD2. CDR3 size: 15 residues. Germline V gives CDR1 SGHNT, CDR2 YYREEE (reference sequence). The V segment lost 1 base and the J segment 3 bases; nucleotides outside the gene matches: 3.

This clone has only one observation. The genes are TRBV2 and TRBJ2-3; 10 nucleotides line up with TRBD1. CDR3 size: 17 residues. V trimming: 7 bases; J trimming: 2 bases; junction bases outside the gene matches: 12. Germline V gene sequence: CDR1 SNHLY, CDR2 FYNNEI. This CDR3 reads CASTDETGGFFTDTQYF. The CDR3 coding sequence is TGTGCCAGCACCGACGAGACAGGGGGCTTTTTCACAGATACGCAGTATTTT.

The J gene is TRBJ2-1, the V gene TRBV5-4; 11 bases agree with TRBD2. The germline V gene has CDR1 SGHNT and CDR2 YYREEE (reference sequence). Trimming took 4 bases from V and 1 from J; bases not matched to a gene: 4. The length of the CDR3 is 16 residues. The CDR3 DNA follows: TGTGCCAGCAGCGTTAGCGGGGGGGCTTCCTACAATGAGCAGTTCTTC. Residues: CASSVSGGASYNEQFF.